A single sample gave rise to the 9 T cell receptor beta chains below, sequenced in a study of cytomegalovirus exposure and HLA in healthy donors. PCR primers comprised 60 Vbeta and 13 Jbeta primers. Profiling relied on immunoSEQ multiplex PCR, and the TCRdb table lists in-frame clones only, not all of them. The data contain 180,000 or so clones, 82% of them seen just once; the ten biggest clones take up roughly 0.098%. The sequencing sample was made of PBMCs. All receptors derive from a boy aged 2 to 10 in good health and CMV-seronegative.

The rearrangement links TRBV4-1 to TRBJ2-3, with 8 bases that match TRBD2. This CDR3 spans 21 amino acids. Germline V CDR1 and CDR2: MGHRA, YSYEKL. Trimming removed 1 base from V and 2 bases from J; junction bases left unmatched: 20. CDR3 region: CASSQVDGLALSYHHTDTQYF. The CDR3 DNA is TGCGCCAGCAGCCAAGTAGACGGACTAGCCTTATCCTACCACCACACAGATACGCAGTATTTT.

The CDR3 sequence is CASSERDTVYQPQHF. The CDR3 region has the DNA TGTGCCAGCAGTGAAAGGGACACCGTTTATCAGCCCCAGCATTTT. V usage is TRBV2 and J usage is TRBJ1-5; the D gene is possibly TRBD1 (6 bases). V was trimmed by 2 bases and J by 5 bases, leaving 13 bases between them. CDR3 length: 15 residues. Germline V gives CDR1 SNHLY, CDR2 FYNNEI.

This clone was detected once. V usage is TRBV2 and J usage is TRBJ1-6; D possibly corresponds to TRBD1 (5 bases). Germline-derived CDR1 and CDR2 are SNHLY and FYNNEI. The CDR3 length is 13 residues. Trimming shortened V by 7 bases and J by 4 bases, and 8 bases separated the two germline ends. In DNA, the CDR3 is TGTGCCAGCATGACAGAGTATAATTCACCCCTCCACTTT. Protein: CASMTEYNSPLHF.

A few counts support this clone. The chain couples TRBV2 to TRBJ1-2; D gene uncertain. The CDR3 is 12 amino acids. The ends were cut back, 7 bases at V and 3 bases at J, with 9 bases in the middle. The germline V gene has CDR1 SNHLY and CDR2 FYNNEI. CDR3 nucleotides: TGTGCCAGCAAGCGGGATTACTATGGCTACACCTTC. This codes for CASKRDYYGYTF.

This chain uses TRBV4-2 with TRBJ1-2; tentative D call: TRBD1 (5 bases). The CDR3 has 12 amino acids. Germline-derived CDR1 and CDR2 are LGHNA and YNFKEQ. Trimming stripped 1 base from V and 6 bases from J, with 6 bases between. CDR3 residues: CASSQVGDGYTF. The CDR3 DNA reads TGTGCCAGCAGCCAAGTAGGGGATGGCTACACCTTC.

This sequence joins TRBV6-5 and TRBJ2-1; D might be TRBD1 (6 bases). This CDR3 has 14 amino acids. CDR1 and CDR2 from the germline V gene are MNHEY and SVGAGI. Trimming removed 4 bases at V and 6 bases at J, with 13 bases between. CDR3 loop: CASSFTKGGNEQFF. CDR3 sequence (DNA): TGTGCCAGCAGTTTTACAAAAGGGGGCAATGAGCAGTTCTTC.

As DNA, the CDR3 is TGTGCCAGTAGTAGGGGCAAGGGTGTCACAGATACGCAGTATTTT. As protein: CASSRGKGVTDTQYF. This chain joins TRBV19 and TRBJ2-3; a weak D match, TRBD1 (5 bases). The germline CDR1 and CDR2 sequences are LNHDA and SQIVND (reference sequence). The CDR3 sequence is 15 residues long. The V end was cut by 4 bases, the J end by 2 bases, with 13 bases between. The full variable domain, its missing parts supplied by reference TRBV19 and TRBJ2-3, is DGGITQSPKYLFRKEGQNVTLSCEQNLNHDAMYWYRQDPGQGLRLIYYSQIVNDFQKGDIAEGYSVSREKKESFPLTVTSAQKNPTAFYLCASSRGKGVTDTQYFGPGTRLTVL.

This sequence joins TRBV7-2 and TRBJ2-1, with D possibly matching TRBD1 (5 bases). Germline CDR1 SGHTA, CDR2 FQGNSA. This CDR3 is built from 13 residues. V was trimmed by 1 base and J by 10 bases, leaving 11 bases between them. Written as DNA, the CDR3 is TGTGCCAGCAGCTTAGGTTCAGGGTACGAGCAGTTCTTC. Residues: CASSLGSGYEQFF. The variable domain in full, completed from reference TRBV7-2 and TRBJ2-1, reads GAGVSQSPSNKVTEKGKDVELRCDPISGHTALYWYRQSLGQGLEFLIYFQGNSAPDKSGLPSDRFSAERTGGSVSTLTIQRTQQEDSAVYLCASSLGSGYEQFFGPGTRLTVL.

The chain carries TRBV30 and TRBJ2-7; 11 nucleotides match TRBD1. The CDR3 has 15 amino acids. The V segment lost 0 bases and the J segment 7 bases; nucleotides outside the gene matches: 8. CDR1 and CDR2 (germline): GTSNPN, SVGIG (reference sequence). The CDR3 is CAWSVPGQGGLEQYF. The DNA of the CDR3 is TGTGCCTGGAGTGTACCGGGACAGGGGGGACTGGAGCAGTACTTC.